Following are 16 T cell receptor beta chains from one sample sequenced in a study of blood T cells in healthy people across ages. The second PCR ran roughly 6 to 11 cycles with a sample-barcoded 5' primer and J-beta primers. TCRdb itself ran the 5' RACE reads through MiXCR, one entry per CDR3 protein. This repertoire shows under 800,000 distinct CDR3 sequences, under 25% found once; its top ten account for under 4%. The sequencing sample was made of blood. The receptors shown here come from an older man in good health.

V usage is TRBV21-1 and J usage is TRBJ1-1. TRBV21-1 is shown as a pseudogene. The CDR3 totals 13 residues. The CDR3 bases are TGTGCCAGCACTACGACGGTAGTCGCTGAAGCTTTCTTT. It specifies CASTTTVVAEAFF.

This clonotype occurred a few times. The V gene is TRBV6-1, the J gene TRBJ1-2, with TRBD1 as a possible D gene (6 bases). The CDR3 runs to 15 residues. The germline V gene has CDR1 MNHNS and CDR2 SASEGT. V lost 0 bases and J lost 4, with 12 bases in between. The DNA for the CDR3 is TGTGCCAGCAGTGAAGCGCTTGAGGGGGGCTATGGCTACACCTTC. This translates into CASSEALEGGYGYTF.

This clonotype came up a few times. The chain links TRBV28 to TRBJ2-3; 9 bases fit TRBD1. This CDR3 has 15 amino acids. Trimming at V came to 2 bases and at J to 4 bases, leaving 4 bases not matched to a gene. Germline-derived CDR1 and CDR2 are MDHEN and SYDVKM. The CDR3, as DNA: TGTGCCAGCAGTTTACCTAGGACAGGGGCAGATACGCAGTATTTT. Translation gives CASSLPRTGADTQYF. Filled out from reference TRBV28 and TRBJ2-3, the complete variable domain reads DVKVTQSSRYLVKRTGEKVFLECVQDMDHENMFWYRQDPGLGLRLIYFSYDVKMKEKGDIPEGYSVSREKKERFSLILESASTNQTSMYLCASSLPRTGADTQYFGPGTRLTVL.

This clonotype was seen only a few times. This sequence joins TRBV7-2 and TRBJ2-5; D is uncertain. There are 13 residues in the CDR3. V lost 4 bases, J lost 7 bases, and 13 bases lay in between. From germline, CDR1 is SGHTA and CDR2 FQGNSA. This chain's CDR3 is CASSSVGLSTQYF. The DNA for the CDR3 is TGTGCCAGCAGCTCCGTTGGTTTGTCGACCCAGTACTTC.

This clonotype has a count of ten or more. The CDR3 sequence: CASSPQSDFKQETQYF. CDR3 nucleotides: TGCGCCAGCAGCCCACAATCTGACTTCAAACAAGAGACCCAGTACTTC. The V call is TRBV5-1, the J call TRBJ2-5; D unresolved. The V gene's germline CDR1 is SGHRS and CDR2 YFSETQ. The CDR3 length is 16 residues. Deletions cut 4 bases from V and 2 bases from J, with 18 bases between.

This clonotype has ten or more counts. The chain recombines TRBV9 with TRBJ2-6; D is ambiguous. The CDR3 extends over 13 amino acids. In germline, CDR1 is SGDLS, CDR2 YYNGEE. Trimming stripped 3 bases from V and 2 bases from J, with 3 bases between. CDR3 in DNA: TGTGCCAGCAGCGACACTGGGGCCAACGTCCTGACTTTC. Amino acid sequence: CASSDTGANVLTF. Supplemented by reference TRBV9 and TRBJ2-6, the full variable domain reads DSGVTQTPKHLITATGQRVTLRCSPRSGDLSVYWYQQSLDQGLQFLIQYYNGEERAKGNILERFSAQQFPDLHSELNLSSLELGDSALYFCASSDTGANVLTFGAGSRLTVL.

CDR3 region: CASSQFGVETQYF. In nucleotides, the CDR3 is TGTGCCAGCAGCCAATTTGGGGTAGAGACCCAGTACTTC. The chain has TRBV3-1 and TRBJ2-5, with D unresolved. The ends were cut back, 2 bases at V and 4 bases at J, with 8 bases in the middle. Germline V lookup: CDR1 LGHDT, CDR2 YNNKEL (reference sequence). The CDR3 totals 13 residues.

In its sample, this clonotype was seen many times. The chain employs TRBV20-1 and TRBJ2-3; 10 bases match TRBD2. The CDR3 has 15 residues. Per the germline V gene, CDR1 is DFQATT and CDR2 is SNEGSKA (reference sequence). V lost 0 bases, J lost 4 bases, and 4 bases stayed unmatched. CDR3 region: CSARESGRAPDTQYF. The CDR3 DNA reads TGCAGTGCTAGAGAAAGCGGGAGGGCCCCAGATACGCAGTATTTT.

Notes on this clonotype: The final CDR3 position lacks the conserved phenylalanine or tryptophan, pointing to a likely read error. The rearrangement uses TRBV20-1 and TRBJ2-5; 13 nucleotides line up with TRBD2. CDR1 and CDR2 from the germline V gene are DFQATT and SNEGSKA (reference sequence). Trimming took 5 bases from V and 3 from J; bases not matched to a gene: 12. The length of the CDR3 is 17 residues. CDR3 in amino acids: CSAPDRTSGRVEETQYL. In DNA form, the CDR3 reads TGCAGTGCTCCGGATCGGACTAGCGGGAGAGTGGAAGAGACCCAGTACCTC.

This clonotype was seen a handful of times. The rearrangement joins TRBV3-1 to TRBJ1-1; 7 bases are shared with TRBD1. Germline-derived CDR1 and CDR2 are LGHDT and YNNKEL (reference sequence). The CDR3 extends over 14 amino acids. Losses at the gene ends were 3 bases for V and 2 bases for J; bases not matched to a gene: 3. CDR3 bases: TGTGCCAGCAGCCAGGGACAGACTAACACTGAAGCTTTCTTT. As protein: CASSQGQTNTEAFF.

The chain joins TRBV20-1 to TRBJ2-5; D not certain. Trimming removed 6 bases at V and 1 base at J, with 15 bases between. The CDR3 consists of 14 residues. Per germline, CDR1 DFQATT and CDR2 SNEGSKA (reference sequence). The CDR3 nucleotides are TGCAGTGCGCATACCCCTAGTACCCAAGAGACCCAGTACTTC. Protein product: CSAHTPSTQETQYF.

A single count supports this clonotype. V gene TRBV25-1 combines with J gene TRBJ1-4; no reliable D call. The V end was cut by 1 base, the J end by 2 bases, with 8 bases between. Germline CDR1 and CDR2: MGHDK and SYGVNS. This CDR3 has 15 residues. This CDR3 is CASSEFLGTNEKLFF. The CDR3 nucleotides are TGTGCCAGCAGTGAATTCCTGGGGACTAATGAAAAACTGTTTTTT.

Comments on this clonotype: One end of the junction does not line up with germline, which may come from a read error. The chain couples TRBV20-1 to TRBJ2-3; D is unresolved. The CDR3 runs 14 residues. Germline values: CDR1 DFQATT, CDR2 SNEGSKA (reference sequence). CDR3 region: CSAHPPLSPDTRYF. In nucleotides, the CDR3 is TGCAGTGCCCACCCCCCCTTGAGTCCAGATACGCGGTATTTT.

This rearrangement joins TRBV6-5 to TRBJ2-1, with 11 bases that match TRBD2. Per germline, CDR1 MNHEY and CDR2 SVGAGI. CDR3 length equals 17 residues. V lost 0 bases and J lost 7; bases outside the gene matches: 8. As DNA, the CDR3 is TGTGCCAGCAGTTACTCGAAAACTAGCGGGAGTATAAATGAGCAGTTCTTC. This sequence encodes CASSYSKTSGSINEQFF.

This clonotype was counted a few times. The chain has TRBV10-3 and TRBJ2-6, with 10 nucleotides matching TRBD1. This CDR3 contains 17 residues. J lost 0 bases, V lost 6 bases, and 5 bases had no gene match. CDR1 ENHRY and CDR2 SYGVKD come from the germline V gene. The CDR3 region is CAIRRQGAPSGANVLTF. CDR3 nucleotide sequence: TGTGCCATCAGACGACAGGGGGCCCCCTCTGGGGCCAACGTCCTGACTTTC.

This clonotype was counted between two and nine times. The chain links TRBV5-8 to TRBJ2-5; 7 positions agree with TRBD1. V dropped 2 bases and J dropped 4; count of bases not matched to a gene: 8. There are 15 residues in the CDR3. Germline V lookup: CDR1 SGHTS, CDR2 YDEGEE. The CDR3 sequence: CASSFLGRGRETQYF. In DNA, the CDR3 is TGTGCCAGCAGCTTTTTGGGCAGGGGGAGAGAGACCCAGTACTTC.